This T cell receptor (beta chain) was profiled in a study of cytomegalovirus exposure and HLA in healthy donors. Comment on this clone: Its matching antigen is unknown.

Overall study findings and caveats: In a later analysis, specific HLA alleles were associated with over 15,000 TCR beta sequences at a 0.05 false discovery rate. A later analysis showed that HLA-associated TCR beta chains had undergone more clonal expansion than equally common others.

The PCR made use of 60 Vbeta and 13 Jbeta primers. The assay was immunoSEQ multiplex PCR, and TCRdb's table has in-frame clones only and misses some. Found here are 150,000 to 200,000 clones, 70% to 80% of them singletons; the top ten hold 1%. Healthy bone marrow donors formed the donor group. These donors counted as nominally healthy when sampled, but unrecorded immune exposures were likely. Germline lookup yields CDR1 SGDLS and CDR2 YYNGEE. Losses at the gene ends were 1 base for V and 4 bases for J; bases not matched to a gene: 2. The CDR3 contains 15 residues. Sequenced: PBMCs. The TCR originated in a woman in her thirties or forties in good health and CMV-seronegative. J is TRBJ2-1 and V is TRBV9, with 10 bases matching TRBD2. The CDR3 spells CASSVSSGSYNEQFF. DNA of the CDR3: TGTGCCAGCAGCGTATCTAGCGGGAGTTACAATGAGCAGTTCTTC.